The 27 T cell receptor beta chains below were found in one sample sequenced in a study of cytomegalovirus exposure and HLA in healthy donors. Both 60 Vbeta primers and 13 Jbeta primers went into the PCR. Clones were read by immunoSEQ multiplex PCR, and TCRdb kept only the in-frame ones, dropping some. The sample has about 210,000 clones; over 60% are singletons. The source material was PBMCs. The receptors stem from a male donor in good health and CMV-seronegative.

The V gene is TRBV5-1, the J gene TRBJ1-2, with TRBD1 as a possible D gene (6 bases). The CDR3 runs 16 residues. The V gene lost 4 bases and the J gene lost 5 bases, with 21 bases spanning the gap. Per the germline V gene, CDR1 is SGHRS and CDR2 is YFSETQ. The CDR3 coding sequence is TGCGCCAGCAGCCTCATATCATTACAGGGCGTATATGGCTACACCTTC. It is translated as CASSLISLQGVYGYTF.

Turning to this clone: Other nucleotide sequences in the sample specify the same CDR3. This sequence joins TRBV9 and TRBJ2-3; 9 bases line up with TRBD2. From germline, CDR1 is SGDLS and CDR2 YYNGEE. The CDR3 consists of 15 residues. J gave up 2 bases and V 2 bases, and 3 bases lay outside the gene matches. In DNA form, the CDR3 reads TGTGCCAGCAGCGTCGGCGGGAGGGCCACAGATACGCAGTATTTT. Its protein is CASSVGGRATDTQYF.

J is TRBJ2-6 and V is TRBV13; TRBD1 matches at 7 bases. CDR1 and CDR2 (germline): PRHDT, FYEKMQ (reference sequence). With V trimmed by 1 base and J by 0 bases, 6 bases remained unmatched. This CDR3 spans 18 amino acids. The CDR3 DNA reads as TGTGCCAGCAGCTTAGTTGGGGACAGAGTCTCTGGGGCCAACGTCCTGACTTTC. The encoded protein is CASSLVGDRVSGANVLTF.

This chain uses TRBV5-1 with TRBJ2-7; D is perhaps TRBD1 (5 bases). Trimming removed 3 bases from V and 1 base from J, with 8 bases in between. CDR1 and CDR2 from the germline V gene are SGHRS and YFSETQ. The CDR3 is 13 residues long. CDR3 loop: CASSYDSSYEQYF. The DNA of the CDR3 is TGCGCCAGCAGCTATGACAGTTCCTACGAGCAGTACTTC.

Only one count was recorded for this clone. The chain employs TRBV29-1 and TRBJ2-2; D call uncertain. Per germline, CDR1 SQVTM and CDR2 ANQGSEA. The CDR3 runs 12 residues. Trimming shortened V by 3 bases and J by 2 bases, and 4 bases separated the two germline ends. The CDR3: CSVDSNTGELFF. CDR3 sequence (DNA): TGCAGCGTTGACAGTAACACCGGGGAGCTGTTTTTT.

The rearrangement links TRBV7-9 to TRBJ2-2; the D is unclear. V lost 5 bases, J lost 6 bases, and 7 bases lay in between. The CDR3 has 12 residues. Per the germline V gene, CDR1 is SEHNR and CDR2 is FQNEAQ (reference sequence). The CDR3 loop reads CASSPRAGELFF. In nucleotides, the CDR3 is TGTGCCAGCAGCCCCCGAGCCGGGGAGCTGTTTTTT.

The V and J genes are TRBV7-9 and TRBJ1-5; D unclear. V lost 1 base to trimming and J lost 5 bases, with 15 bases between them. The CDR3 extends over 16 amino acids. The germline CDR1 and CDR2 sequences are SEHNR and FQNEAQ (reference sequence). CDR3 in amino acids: CASSLDRGGVHQPQHF. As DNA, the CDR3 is TGTGCCAGCAGCTTAGATCGAGGAGGAGTCCATCAGCCCCAGCATTTT.

CDR3 in amino acids: CASRPQRNTGELFF. In DNA, the CDR3 is TGTGCCAGCAGGCCTCAGCGGAACACCGGGGAGCTGTTTTTT. The J gene is TRBJ2-2, the V gene TRBV6-5; D gene unclear. Germline V lookup: CDR1 MNHEY, CDR2 SVGAGI. This CDR3 region has 14 residues. V lost 6 bases, J lost 1 base, and 9 bases lay in between.

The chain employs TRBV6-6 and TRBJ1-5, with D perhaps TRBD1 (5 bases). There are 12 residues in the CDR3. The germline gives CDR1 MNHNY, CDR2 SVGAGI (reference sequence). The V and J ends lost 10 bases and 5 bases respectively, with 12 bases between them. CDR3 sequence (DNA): TGTGCCACCAGGGTGAGGGATCAGCCCCAGCATTTT. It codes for CATRVRDQPQHF.

CDR3 DNA: TGTGCCAGCAGCCGGCGGGACAGGGGATTGGTAGATGAAAAACTGTTTTTT. It specifies CASSRRDRGLVDEKLFF. V and J are TRBV7-9 and TRBJ1-4; 10 bases match TRBD1. In germline, CDR1 is SEHNR, CDR2 FQNEAQ (reference sequence). The CDR3 runs 17 residues. V shed 5 bases, J shed 6 bases, and the junction held 12 bases outside the gene matches.

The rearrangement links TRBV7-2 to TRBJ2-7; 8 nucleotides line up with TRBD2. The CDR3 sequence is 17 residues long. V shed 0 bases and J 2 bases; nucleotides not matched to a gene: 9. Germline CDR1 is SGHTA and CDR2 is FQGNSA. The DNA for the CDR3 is TGTGCCAGCAGCTTAGCGCCCGGGACTAGTGCGGCCTACGAGCAGTACTTC. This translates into CASSLAPGTSAAYEQYF.

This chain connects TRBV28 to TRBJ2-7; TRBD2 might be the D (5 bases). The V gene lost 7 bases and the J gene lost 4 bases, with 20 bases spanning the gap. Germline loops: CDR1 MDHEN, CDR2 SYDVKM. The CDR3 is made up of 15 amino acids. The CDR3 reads CASTSYSGNGYEQYF. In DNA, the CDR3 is TGTGCCAGCACATCCTATTCCGGGAATGGATACGAGCAGTACTTC.

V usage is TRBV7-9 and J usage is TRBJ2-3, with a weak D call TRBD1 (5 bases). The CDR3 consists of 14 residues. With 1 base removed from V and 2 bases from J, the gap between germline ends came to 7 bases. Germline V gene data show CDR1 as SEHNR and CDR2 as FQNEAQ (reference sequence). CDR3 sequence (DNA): TGTGCCAGCAGCTTAGAAGGGGTCACAGATACGCAGTATTTT. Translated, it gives CASSLEGVTDTQYF.

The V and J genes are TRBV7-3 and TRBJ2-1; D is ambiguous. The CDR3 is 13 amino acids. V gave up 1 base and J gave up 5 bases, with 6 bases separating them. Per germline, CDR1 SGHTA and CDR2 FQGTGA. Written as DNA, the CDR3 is TGTGCCAGCAGCTTAAGCCTAGACAATGAGCAGTTCTTC. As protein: CASSLSLDNEQFF. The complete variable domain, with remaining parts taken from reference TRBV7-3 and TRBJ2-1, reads GAGVSQTPSNKVTEKGKYVELRCDPISGHTALYWYRQSLGQGPEFLIYFQGTGAADDSGLPNDRFFAVRPEGSVSTLKIQRTERGDSAVYLCASSLSLDNEQFFGPGTRLTVL.

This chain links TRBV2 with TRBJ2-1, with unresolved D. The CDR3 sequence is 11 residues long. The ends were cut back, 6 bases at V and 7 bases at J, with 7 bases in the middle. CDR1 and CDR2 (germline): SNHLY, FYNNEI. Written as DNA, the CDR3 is TGTGCCAGCAGGTACGGGAATGAGCAGTTCTTC. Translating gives CASRYGNEQFF.

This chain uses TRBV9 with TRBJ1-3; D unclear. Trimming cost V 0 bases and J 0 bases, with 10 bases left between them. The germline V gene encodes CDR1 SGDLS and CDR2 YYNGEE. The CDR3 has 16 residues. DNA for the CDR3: TGTGCCAGCAGCGTAGGCCGGAGTCACTCTGGAAACACCATATATTTT. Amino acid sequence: CASSVGRSHSGNTIYF.

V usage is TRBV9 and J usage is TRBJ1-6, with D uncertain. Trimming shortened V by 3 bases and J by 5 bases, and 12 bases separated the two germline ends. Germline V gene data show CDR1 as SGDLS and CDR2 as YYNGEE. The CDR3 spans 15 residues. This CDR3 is CASSGEAGNNSPLHF. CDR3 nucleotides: TGTGCCAGCAGCGGGGAAGCGGGGAATAATTCACCCCTCCACTTT.

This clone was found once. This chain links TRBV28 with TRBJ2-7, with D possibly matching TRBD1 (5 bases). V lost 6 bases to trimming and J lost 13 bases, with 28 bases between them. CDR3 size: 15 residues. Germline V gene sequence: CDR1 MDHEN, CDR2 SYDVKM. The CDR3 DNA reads TGTGCCAGCAGAGACGACGGAGTCGATCCTAGGGGCAGTTACTTC. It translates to CASRDDGVDPRGSYF. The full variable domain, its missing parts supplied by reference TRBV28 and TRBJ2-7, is DVKVTQSSRYLVKRTGEKVFLECVQDMDHENMFWYRQDPGLGLRLIYFSYDVKMKEKGDIPEGYSVSREKKERFSLILESASTNQTSMYLCASRDDGVDPRGSYFGPGTRLTVT.

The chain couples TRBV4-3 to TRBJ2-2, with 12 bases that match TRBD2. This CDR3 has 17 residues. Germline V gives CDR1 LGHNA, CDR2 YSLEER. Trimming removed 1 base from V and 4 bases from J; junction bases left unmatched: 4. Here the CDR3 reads CASSQGGTSGFTGELFF. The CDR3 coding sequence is TGCGCCAGCAGCCAAGGGGGGACTAGCGGGTTCACCGGGGAGCTGTTTTTT.

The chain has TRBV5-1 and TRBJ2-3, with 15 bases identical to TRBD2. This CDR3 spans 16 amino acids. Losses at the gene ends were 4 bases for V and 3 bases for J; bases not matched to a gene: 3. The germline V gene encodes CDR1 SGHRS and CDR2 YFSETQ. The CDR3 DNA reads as TGCGCCAGCAGCGCCGGACTAGCGGGAGGGACAGATACGCAGTATTTT. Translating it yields CASSAGLAGGTDTQYF.

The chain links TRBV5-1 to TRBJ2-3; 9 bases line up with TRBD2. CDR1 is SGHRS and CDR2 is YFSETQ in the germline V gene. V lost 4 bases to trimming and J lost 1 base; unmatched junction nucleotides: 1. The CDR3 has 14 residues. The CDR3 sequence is CASSRTSGTDTQYF. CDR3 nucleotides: TGCGCCAGCAGCAGGACTAGCGGCACAGATACGCAGTATTTT. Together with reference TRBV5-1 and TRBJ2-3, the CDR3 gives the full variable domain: KAGVTQTPRYLIKTRGQQVTLSCSPISGHRSVSWYQQTPGQGLQFLFEYFSETQRNKGNFPGRFSGRQFSNSRSEMNVSTLELGDSALYLCASSRTSGTDTQYFGPGTRLTVL.

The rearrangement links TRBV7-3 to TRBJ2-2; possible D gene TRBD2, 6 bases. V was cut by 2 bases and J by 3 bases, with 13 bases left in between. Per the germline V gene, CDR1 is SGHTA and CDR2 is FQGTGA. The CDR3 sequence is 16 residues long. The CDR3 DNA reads TGTGCCAGCAGCTTAGGTTCTAGCGAATACACCGGGGAGCTGTTTTTT. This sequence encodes CASSLGSSEYTGELFF.

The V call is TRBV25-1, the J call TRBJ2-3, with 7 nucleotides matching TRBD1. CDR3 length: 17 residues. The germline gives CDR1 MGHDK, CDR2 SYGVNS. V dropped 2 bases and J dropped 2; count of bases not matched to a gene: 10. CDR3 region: CASSEGFGTAITDTQYF. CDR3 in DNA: TGTGCCAGCAGTGAAGGTTTCGGGACAGCTATCACAGATACGCAGTATTTT.

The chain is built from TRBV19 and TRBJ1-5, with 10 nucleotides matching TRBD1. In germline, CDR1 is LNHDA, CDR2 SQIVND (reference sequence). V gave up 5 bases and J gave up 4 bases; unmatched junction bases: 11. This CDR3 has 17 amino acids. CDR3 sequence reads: CASSFRLGQGMNQPQHF. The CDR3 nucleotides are TGTGCCAGTAGTTTTCGACTGGGACAGGGGATGAATCAGCCCCAGCATTTT.

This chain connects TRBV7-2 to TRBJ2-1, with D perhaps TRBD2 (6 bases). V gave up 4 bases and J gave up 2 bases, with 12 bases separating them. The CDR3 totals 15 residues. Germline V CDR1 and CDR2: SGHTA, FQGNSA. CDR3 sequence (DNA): TGTGCCAGCAGCTCCCCGGGACTCCCCTACAATGAGCAGTTCTTC. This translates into CASSSPGLPYNEQFF.

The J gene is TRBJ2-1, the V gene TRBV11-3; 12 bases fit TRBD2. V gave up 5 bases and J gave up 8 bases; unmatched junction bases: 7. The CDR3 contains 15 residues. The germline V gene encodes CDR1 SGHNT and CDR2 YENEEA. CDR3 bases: TGTGCCAGCAGCCCTCGACTAGCGGGAGTGGATGAGCAGTTCTTC. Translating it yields CASSPRLAGVDEQFF.

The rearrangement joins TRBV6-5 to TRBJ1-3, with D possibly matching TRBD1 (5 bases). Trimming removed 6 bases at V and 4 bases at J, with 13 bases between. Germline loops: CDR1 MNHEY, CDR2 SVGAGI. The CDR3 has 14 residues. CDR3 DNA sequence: TGTGCCAGCAGCCGTCGACAGAGAGGAAACACCATATATTTT. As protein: CASSRRQRGNTIYF.